Below are 27 T cell receptor beta chains sequenced from a single sample in a study of blood T cell repertoires in COVID-19. Profiled with immunoSEQ multiplex PCR; TCRdb holds only in-frame clones, not every one. Here the sample spans roughly 380,000 clones, 85% to 90% being singletons. Sequencing was done on a sample of PBMCs or T cells enriched from blood (not recorded which). All receptors derive from a young woman who had been exposed to COVID-19.

Note on this clone: The junction differs from germline at one of its ends, possibly a read error. The chain combines TRBV5-1 with TRBJ2-7; 9 nucleotides match TRBD1. This CDR3 spans 13 amino acids. CDR1 SGHRS and CDR2 YFSETQ come from the germline V gene. DNA of the CDR3: TGCGCCAGCAGCCTCAACAGGGGGCGAGCCAGGGTCTTC. This sequence encodes CASSLNRGRARVF.

V is TRBV7-8 and J is TRBJ1-5; D possibly corresponds to TRBD1 (5 bases). V lost 2 bases and J 5 bases, leaving 13 bases between the germline ends. This CDR3 is 15 amino acids long. Germline values: CDR1 SGHVS, CDR2 FQNEAQ. The DNA of the CDR3 is TGTGCCAGCAGCTTATATCAGGGACTCGATCAGCCCCAGCATTTT. This sequence encodes CASSLYQGLDQPQHF.

This chain links TRBV28 with TRBJ2-3; no firm D call. Germline CDR1 reads MDHEN; CDR2 reads SYDVKM. This CDR3 has 12 residues. Trimming pared 7 bases from V and 2 bases from J, leaving 7 bases between. The CDR3 DNA reads as TGTGCCAGCACCCGGTCCACAGATACGCAGTATTTT. Translated: CASTRSTDTQYF.

In regard to this clone: At the DNA level, this CDR3 is encoded by other sequences in the same sample as well. The CDR3 DNA follows: TGTGCCAGCAGTTTCAGGGGCGGGGAGCTGTTTTTT. Amino acid sequence: CASSFRGGELFF. The V and J genes are TRBV27 and TRBJ2-2, with a possible D match to TRBD1 (6 bases). From germline, CDR1 is MNHEY and CDR2 SMNVEV (reference sequence). The length of the CDR3 is 12 residues. V lost 3 bases and J 7 bases, leaving 6 bases between the germline ends.

The chain combines TRBV19 with TRBJ2-7, with D possibly TRBD1 on 6 matching bases. Germline loops: CDR1 LNHDA, CDR2 SQIVND (reference sequence). CDR3 length: 14 amino acids. V was cut by 1 base and J by 3 bases, with 10 bases left in between. The CDR3 is CASSIADRFYEQYF. For the CDR3, the DNA is TGTGCCAGTAGTATAGCGGACAGATTCTACGAGCAGTACTTC.

This clone was recorded only once. This sequence joins TRBV19 and TRBJ1-5; D not resolved. V lost 5 bases and J lost 0, with 11 bases in between. Germline loops: CDR1 LNHDA, CDR2 SQIVND (reference sequence). The CDR3 is 15 amino acids. The CDR3 DNA reads TGTGCCAGTAGTCTTAACTCGAATAGCAATCAGCCCCAGCATTTT. Amino acid sequence: CASSLNSNSNQPQHF.

The chain employs TRBV11-1 and TRBJ2-6; possibly TRBD2 for D (6 bases). The V gene lost 5 bases and the J gene lost 1 base, with 12 bases spanning the gap. Germline values: CDR1 SGHAT, CDR2 FQDESV (reference sequence). The CDR3 totals 16 residues. The CDR3 DNA is TGTGCCAGCAGCACTTGGGGGGAATCTGGGGCCAACGTCCTGACTTTC. Residues: CASSTWGESGANVLTF.

This rearrangement joins TRBV27 to TRBJ1-6, with 7 bases identical to TRBD1. The CDR3 has 16 amino acids. V was clipped by 1 base and J by 8 bases; unmatched bases: 8. Germline values: CDR1 MNHEY, CDR2 SMNVEV (reference sequence). The DNA for the CDR3 is TGTGCCAGCAGTTTATATGTAGGGGACAGATATTCACCCCTCCACTTT. This encodes CASSLYVGDRYSPLHF.

This chain connects TRBV20-1 to TRBJ2-1; D is ambiguous. V lost 3 bases and J 2 bases, leaving 11 bases between the germline ends. Germline CDR1 DFQATT, CDR2 SNEGSKA (reference sequence). This CDR3 has 14 amino acids. CDR3 in amino acids: CSASSGLPYNEQFF. The CDR3 DNA follows: TGCAGTGCTAGTTCCGGGTTACCCTACAATGAGCAGTTCTTC.

This chain connects TRBV5-1 to TRBJ2-7; 8 bases are a match to TRBD1. The CDR3 runs to 17 residues. V gave up 0 bases and J gave up 0 bases; unmatched junction bases: 8. The germline V gene encodes CDR1 SGHRS and CDR2 YFSETQ. This CDR3 reads CASSLGGTGVLSYEQYF. CDR3 DNA sequence: TGCGCCAGCAGCTTGGGGGGGACAGGCGTTCTCTCCTACGAGCAGTACTTC.

V and J are TRBV3-1 (or the pseudogene TRBV3-2) and TRBJ2-7; 7 bases match TRBD2. Looked up from germline, CDR1 is LGHDT and CDR2 is YNNKEL (reference sequence). The CDR3 is made up of 16 amino acids. V lost 8 bases to trimming and J lost 0 bases; unmatched junction nucleotides: 13. CDR3 sequence: CASGGGTAEYSYEQYF. In nucleotides, the CDR3 is TGTGCCAGCGGGGGAGGGACGGCCGAGTACTCCTACGAGCAGTACTTC.

J is TRBJ2-4 and V is TRBV20-1; TRBD2 is a possible D gene (6 bases). Germline V gene lookup returns CDR1 DFQATT and CDR2 SNEGSKA (reference sequence). The CDR3 extends over 14 amino acids. With 3 bases removed from V and 3 bases from J, the gap between germline ends came to 12 bases. The CDR3 DNA reads as TGCAGTGCTAGTCACGCGGGACTCAAAAACATTCAGTACTTC. This translates into CSASHAGLKNIQYF.

This clone has more than one count but fewer than ten. The V gene is TRBV29-1, the J gene TRBJ1-3, with a possible D match to TRBD1 (5 bases). The germline V gene encodes CDR1 SQVTM and CDR2 ANQGSEA. Between the trimmed V and J ends, which lost 6 bases and 0 bases, there was a span of 12 bases. The CDR3 has 14 amino acids. The CDR3 spells CSVIGTVSGNTIYF. CDR3 sequence (DNA): TGCAGCGTCATAGGGACTGTCTCTGGAAACACCATATATTTT.

The chain combines TRBV23-1 with TRBJ2-7; TRBD1 matches at 8 bases. Being an ORF, TRBV23-1 has a function that is uncertain. The CDR3 extends over 13 amino acids. V lost 10 bases to trimming and J lost 0 bases; unmatched junction nucleotides: 5. CDR3 bases: TGCGCCATATGGACAGGGAGCTCCTACGAGCAGTACTTC. Residues: CAIWTGSSYEQYF.

This chain links TRBV14 with TRBJ1-1; 8 bases agree with TRBD1. The CDR3 loop spans 15 amino acids. The V gene's germline CDR1 is SGHDN and CDR2 FVKESK. V dropped 3 bases and J dropped 1; count of bases not matched to a gene: 4. Here the CDR3 reads CASSHRTGWNTEAFF. The CDR3 DNA reads TGTGCCAGCAGCCATCGGACAGGGTGGAACACTGAAGCTTTCTTT.

V usage is TRBV11-2 and J usage is TRBJ1-1; TRBD1 matches at 8 bases. The CDR3 is 16 residues long. V was clipped by 5 bases and J by 5 bases; unmatched bases: 13. The germline V gene encodes CDR1 SGHAT and CDR2 FQNNGV. For the CDR3, the DNA is TGTGCCAGCAGCAGCAGGGGTCAGGGGGCCTGGACTGAAGCTTTCTTT. It specifies CASSSRGQGAWTEAFF.

The J gene is TRBJ2-3, the V gene TRBV27; 11 positions agree with TRBD2. The germline V gene has CDR1 MNHEY and CDR2 SMNVEV (reference sequence). V shed 4 bases and J 7 bases; nucleotides not matched to a gene: 13. The CDR3 spans 17 residues. CDR3 nucleotide sequence: TGTGCCAGCAGTTACGGGACTAGCGGAGGGGTGGGGAATACGCAGTATTTT. It codes for CASSYGTSGGVGNTQYF.

The rearrangement links TRBV5-8 to TRBJ1-5, with TRBD1 as a possible D gene (6 bases). Germline V gene sequence: CDR1 SGHTS, CDR2 YDEGEE. V was pared by 0 bases and J by 3 bases, with 13 bases between. This CDR3 spans 16 amino acids. The CDR3 region is CASSLETGSFNQPQHF. The CDR3 nucleotides read TGTGCCAGCAGCTTGGAAACAGGGTCCTTCAATCAGCCCCAGCATTTT.

In the case of this clone: Relative to the germline gene, one junction end is altered; a read error may explain this. J is TRBJ2-5 and V is TRBV7-7; TRBD2 agrees at 14 bases. The CDR3 contains 19 residues. Germline V gene lookup returns CDR1 SSHAT and CDR2 FNYEAQ (reference sequence). This CDR3 is CASSLHIPGLAGARETQYF. The DNA of the CDR3 is TGTGCTAGCAGCCTCCACATCCCGGGACTAGCGGGAGCTAGGGAGACCCAGTACTTC.

V usage is TRBV19 and J usage is TRBJ1-1; D might be TRBD1 (5 bases). V lost 6 bases, J lost 10 bases, and 18 bases lay in between. CDR3 length equals 13 residues. CDR1 and CDR2 from the germline V gene are LNHDA and SQIVND (reference sequence). The CDR3 nucleotides are TGTGCCAGTAGGCGGGACGTTCAGGCTGTAGCTTTCTTT. Translated: CASRRDVQAVAFF.

The chain joins TRBV12-3 or TRBV12-4 to TRBJ2-7; D call uncertain. This CDR3 contains 13 residues. With 6 bases removed from V and 0 bases from J, the gap between germline ends came to 9 bases. The CDR3: CASRPFSSYEQYF. The CDR3 coding sequence is TGTGCCAGCAGACCCTTTAGCTCCTACGAGCAGTACTTC.

The V call is TRBV6-1, the J call TRBJ2-7; D is perhaps TRBD1 (5 bases). V dropped 2 bases and J dropped 0 bases, with 11 bases sitting between them. The germline CDR1 and CDR2 sequences are MNHNS and SASEGT. CDR3 length: 15 amino acids. CDR3 sequence reads: CASSERQRSSYEQYF. The CDR3, as DNA: TGTGCCAGCAGTGAAAGACAGCGCAGCTCCTACGAGCAGTACTTC.

The sample holds a few counts of this clone. V gene TRBV5-6 combines with J gene TRBJ2-1; TRBD2 matches at 11 bases. This CDR3 has 15 residues. With V trimmed by 5 bases and J by 5 bases, 6 bases remained unmatched. Germline V gene lookup returns CDR1 SGHDT and CDR2 YYEEEE. The CDR3 coding sequence is TGTGCCAGCAGGGTAGCGGGAGGGCCCCACAATGAGCAGTTCTTC. Amino acid sequence: CASRVAGGPHNEQFF.

This clone was seen only a few times. The chain recombines TRBV19 with TRBJ1-4; D is unresolved. Trimming cost V 5 bases and J 8 bases, with 6 bases left between them. The CDR3 contains 11 residues. Germline values: CDR1 LNHDA, CDR2 SQIVND (reference sequence). Here the CDR3 DNA reads TGTGCCAGTAGTGCGGCAGAAAAACTGTTTTTT. Translated: CASSAAEKLFF.

This clone has just a few counts. The chain combines TRBV5-1 with TRBJ2-1, with D perhaps matching TRBD1 (6 bases). Germline CDR1 reads SGHRS; CDR2 reads YFSETQ. The CDR3 sequence is 15 residues long. Trimming took 1 base from V and 0 from J, leaving 8 bases between them. DNA for the CDR3: TGCGCCAGCAGCTTGACAGGGCTCTCCTACAATGAGCAGTTCTTC. Translating it yields CASSLTGLSYNEQFF.

This chain uses TRBV15 with TRBJ1-4; D is unresolved. Germline V lookup: CDR1 LNHNV, CDR2 YYDKDF (reference sequence). This CDR3 contains 15 residues. V shed 2 bases and J shed 3 bases, with 10 bases lying between them. CDR3 sequence (DNA): TGTGCCACCAGCAGACCCGGAGCTCCTAATGAAAAACTGTTTTTT. It translates to CATSRPGAPNEKLFF.

This chain links TRBV5-1 with TRBJ2-3; 7 nucleotides match TRBD2. The CDR3 covers 16 residues. Germline CDR1 and CDR2: SGHRS and YFSETQ. The ends lost 0 bases at V and 4 bases at J; junction bases unmatched: 8. CDR3 amino acids: CASSLVPSGIADTQYF. CDR3 in DNA: TGCGCCAGCAGCTTGGTCCCAAGCGGGATCGCAGATACGCAGTATTTT. The entire variable domain, with the rest obtained from reference TRBV5-1 and TRBJ2-3, is as follows: KAGVTQTPRYLIKTRGQQVTLSCSPISGHRSVSWYQQTPGQGLQFLFEYFSETQRNKGNFPGRFSGRQFSNSRSEMNVSTLELGDSALYLCASSLVPSGIADTQYFGPGTRLTVL.